The 11 T cell receptor beta chains presented below share a single source sample, sequenced in a study of T cell responses to AZD1222 COVID-19 vaccine. The table came from immunoSEQ multiplex PCR; TCRdb's copy has only in-frame clones and leaves some out. The profile shows tens of thousands of clones, approximately 90% of them singletons. The starting material was peripheral blood, obtained on day 0 of AZD1222 vaccination. The receptors derive from an adult in good health.

The chain has TRBV5-1 and TRBJ2-3; D is possibly TRBD2 (6 bases). Germline V CDR1 and CDR2: SGHRS, YFSETQ. V dropped 4 bases and J dropped 6 bases, with 12 bases sitting between them. The CDR3 extends over 13 amino acids. The CDR3 DNA reads TGCGCCAGCAGCCGGGGACGGGAGGATACGCAGTATTTT. Translating gives CASSRGREDTQYF.

The chain employs TRBV28 and TRBJ2-5, with TRBD2 as a possible D gene (6 bases). Trimming pared 5 bases from V and 0 bases from J, leaving 13 bases between. Germline CDR1 reads MDHEN; CDR2 reads SYDVKM. The CDR3 is 15 amino acids. CDR3: CASSPGGRYQETQYF. CDR3 nucleotides: TGTGCCAGCAGTCCCGGAGGGCGGTACCAAGAGACCCAGTACTTC. Full variable domain (remainder filled in from reference TRBV28 and TRBJ2-5): DVKVTQSSRYLVKRTGEKVFLECVQDMDHENMFWYRQDPGLGLRLIYFSYDVKMKEKGDIPEGYSVSREKKERFSLILESASTNQTSMYLCASSPGGRYQETQYFGPGTRLLVL.

The table lists this clone with a count of one. The chain recombines TRBV19 with TRBJ2-1, with 11 bases identical to TRBD1. This CDR3 has 15 residues. Germline CDR1 reads LNHDA; CDR2 reads SQIVND (reference sequence). Trimming at V came to 7 bases and at J to 10 bases, leaving 12 bases not matched to a gene. The CDR3 DNA is TGTGCCAGTACCCCGAACCGGGACAGGGGGTGGGAGCAGTTCTTC. Residues: CASTPNRDRGWEQFF.

The chain joins TRBV24-1 to TRBJ1-2; no definite D call. The germline V gene has CDR1 KGHDR and CDR2 SFDVKD. The CDR3 length is 11 residues. The ends were cut back, 12 bases at V and 3 bases at J, with 10 bases in the middle. As DNA, the CDR3 is TGTGCCCCCGAGGGAGACTATGGCTACACCTTC. Its translation is CAPEGDYGYTF.

The chain's CDR3 is CASSRQGAVRETQYF. Written as DNA, the CDR3 is TGTGCCAGCAGCCGGCAGGGGGCGGTTCGGGAGACCCAGTACTTC. The chain has TRBV5-8 and TRBJ2-5; 8 bases align to TRBD1. Germline CDR1 reads SGHTS; CDR2 reads YDEGEE. The V segment lost 4 bases and the J segment 5 bases; nucleotides outside the gene matches: 10. This CDR3 is built from 15 residues.

The V call is TRBV28, the J call TRBJ2-3; 7 bases align to TRBD1. CDR1 is MDHEN and CDR2 is SYDVKM in the germline V gene. This CDR3 has 16 residues. V was clipped by 5 bases and J by 1 base; unmatched bases: 9. CDR3 nucleotide sequence: TGTGCCAGCAGTACATACAGGGGCGTCGGCACAGATACGCAGTATTTT. This gives the protein CASSTYRGVGTDTQYF.

This chain connects TRBV6-6 to TRBJ2-7; TRBD2 is a possible D gene (7 bases). The CDR3 has 17 residues. Germline V gene data show CDR1 as MNHNY and CDR2 as SVGAGI (reference sequence). Trimming left V 5 bases short and J 2 bases short, with 22 bases between. The CDR3 nucleotides read TGTGCCAGCAGTCCCGATGGGGGGGGGCCTTTCGCCTACGAGCAGTACTTC. It is translated as CASSPDGGGPFAYEQYF.

The table lists this clone with a few counts. The rearrangement joins TRBV7-2 to TRBJ1-3; a possible D gene is TRBD1 (6 bases). Between the trimmed V and J ends, which lost 5 bases and 3 bases, there was a span of 11 bases. This CDR3 comprises 14 residues. Germline lookup yields CDR1 SGHTA and CDR2 FQGNSA. CDR3 in amino acids: CASSKGGSGNTIYF. As DNA, the CDR3 is TGTGCCAGCAGCAAAGGGGGGAGTGGAAACACCATATATTTT.

The CDR3 region is CATSDLGRDEQFF. DNA of the CDR3: TGTGCCACCAGTGATTTGGGGAGAGATGAGCAGTTCTTC. The V and J genes are TRBV24-1 and TRBJ2-1; perhaps TRBD2 as D (5 bases). There are 13 residues in the CDR3. From germline, CDR1 is KGHDR and CDR2 SFDVKD. V dropped 0 bases and J dropped 8 bases, with 7 bases sitting between them.

The chain links TRBV5-1 to TRBJ1-1; TRBD1 might be the D (5 bases). CDR1 and CDR2 from the germline V gene are SGHRS and YFSETQ. This CDR3 is 11 amino acids long. With 5 bases removed from V and 5 bases from J, the gap between germline ends came to 7 bases. The CDR3, as DNA: TGCGCCAGCAGGACAGCGACTGAAGCTTTCTTT. Its protein is CASRTATEAFF.

The chain uses TRBV6-2 or TRBV6-3 and TRBJ2-1; D ambiguous. Deletions cut 4 bases from V and 7 bases from J, with 11 bases between. Germline V CDR1 and CDR2: MNHEY, SVGEGT. The CDR3 totals 13 residues. For the CDR3, the DNA is TGTGCCAGCAGTTCGAGTTTATCGAATGAGCAGTTCTTC. Residues: CASSSSLSNEQFF.